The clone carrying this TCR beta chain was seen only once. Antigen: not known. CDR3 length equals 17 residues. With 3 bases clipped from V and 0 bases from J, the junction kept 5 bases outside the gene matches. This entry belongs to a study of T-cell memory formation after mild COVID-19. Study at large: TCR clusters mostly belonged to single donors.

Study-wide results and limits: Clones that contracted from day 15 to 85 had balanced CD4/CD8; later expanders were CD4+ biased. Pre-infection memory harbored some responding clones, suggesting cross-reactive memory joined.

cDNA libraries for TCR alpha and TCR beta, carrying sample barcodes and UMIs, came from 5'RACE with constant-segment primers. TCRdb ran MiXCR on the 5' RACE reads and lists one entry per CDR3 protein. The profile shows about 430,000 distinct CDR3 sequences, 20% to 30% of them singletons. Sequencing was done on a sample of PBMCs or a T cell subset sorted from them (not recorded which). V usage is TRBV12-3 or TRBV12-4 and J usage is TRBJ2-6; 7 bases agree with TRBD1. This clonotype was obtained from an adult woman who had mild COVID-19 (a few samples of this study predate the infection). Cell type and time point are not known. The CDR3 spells CASSLGQISSGANVLTF. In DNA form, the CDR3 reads TGTGCCAGCAGTTTGGGACAGATAAGCTCTGGGGCCAACGTCCTGACTTTC.